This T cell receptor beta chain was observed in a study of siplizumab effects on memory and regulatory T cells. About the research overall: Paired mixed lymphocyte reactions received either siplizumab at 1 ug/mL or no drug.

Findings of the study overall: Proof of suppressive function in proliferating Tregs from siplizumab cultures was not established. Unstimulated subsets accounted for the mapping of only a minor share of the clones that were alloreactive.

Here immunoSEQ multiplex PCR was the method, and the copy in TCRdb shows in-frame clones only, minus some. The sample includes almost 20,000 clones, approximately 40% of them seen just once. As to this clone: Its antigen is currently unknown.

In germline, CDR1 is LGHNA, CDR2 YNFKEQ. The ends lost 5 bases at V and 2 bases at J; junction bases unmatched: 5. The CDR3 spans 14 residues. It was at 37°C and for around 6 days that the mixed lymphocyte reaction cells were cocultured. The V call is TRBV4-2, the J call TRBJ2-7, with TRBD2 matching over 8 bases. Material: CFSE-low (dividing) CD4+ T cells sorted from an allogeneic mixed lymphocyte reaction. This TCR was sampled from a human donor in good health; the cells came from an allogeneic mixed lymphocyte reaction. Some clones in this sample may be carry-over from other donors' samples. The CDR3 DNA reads TGTGCCAGCAGCACCAGCGGGAGTACCTACGAGCAGTACTTC. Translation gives CASSTSGSTYEQYF.